Here is one TCR beta chain with its context. Its antigen is not known. PCR was performed a second time for about 7 to 11 cycles using a sample-barcoded 5' primer and a J-beta primer mix. Each cDNA was tagged by a template-switch adaptor containing 12 random nucleotides. TCRdb reprocessed the 5' RACE reads with MiXCR, giving one entry per CDR3 protein. In the table there are approximately 880,000 distinct CDR3 sequences, roughly 43% of which are singletons. The sample belongs to a study of blood T cells in healthy people across ages. Study results and limitations: More naive CD4+ cells and higher diversity marked long-lived donors relative to aged donors. Naive T cell percentage and TCR beta diversity correlated strongly. Getting older went along with TCR beta diversity per million T cells dropping roughly linearly.

Germline CDR1 is MNHEY and CDR2 is SVGEGT. V gave up 7 bases and J gave up 5 bases, with 11 bases separating them. The CDR3 loop spans 13 amino acids. The genes are TRBV6-2 or TRBV6-3 and TRBJ1-4; D gene uncertain. The source of this sequence is a man younger than 40 in good health. The sample consisted of blood. CDR3 in DNA: TGTGCCAGCACCCGCAGCCAGAATGAAAAACTGTTTTTT. It is translated as CASTRSQNEKLFF.